The entry below gives a single T cell receptor beta chain sequence along with its context. Thyroid surgery had not been preceded by any treatment in any patient. The V and J ends lost 0 bases and 5 bases, in that order; junction bases with no gene match: 3. The CDR3 spans 16 residues. From germline, CDR1 is SGHRS and CDR2 YFSETQ. This entry belongs to a study of metastatic and nonmetastatic thyroid tumors. Across the whole study: Comparative analysis of repertoires was undertaken across blood and tumor or nodule tissue obtained from malignant and benign thyroid patients.

MiXCR was used by TCRdb to re-call the PCR reads. Among about 31,000 clones listed, roughly a fifth were seen once. The sequence was collected from a female donor with papillary thyroid cancer or a benign thyroid nodule (not recorded which). Some clones in this sample may be carry-over from other donors' samples. Source material: blood. The chain uses TRBV5-1 and TRBJ2-1; 12 bases fit TRBD2. The CDR3 nucleotides are TGCGCCAGCAGCTTGGAGGGACTAGCGGGTAACAATGAGCAGTTCTTC. Translation: CASSLEGLAGNNEQFF.